The 10 T cell receptor beta chains below all came from one sample that was sequenced in a study of T cells in Graves' hyperthyroidism and ophthalmopathy. From RNA transcripts, TCR beta CDR3 regions were amplified. Initially, a first-round RT-PCR of the TCR CDR3 employed the HTBI primer set. In TCRdb, the multiplex PCR reads were re-called with MiXCR into one record per CDR3 protein. The table records 400,000 to 600,000 distinct CDR3 sequences, about a fifth of them present only once. Specimen: blood. Receptor source: a man between 18 and 35 years old with Graves' hyperthyroidism.

This clonotype was seen repeatedly, ten times or more. This chain connects TRBV29-1 to TRBJ1-5; 8 bases fit TRBD1. The CDR3 is 13 residues long. Germline V gene lookup returns CDR1 SQVTM and CDR2 ANQGSEA. V shed 6 bases and J 2 bases; nucleotides not matched to a gene: 3. The CDR3 region is CSVVTGGNQPQHF. The CDR3 nucleotides read TGCAGCGTGGTGACAGGGGGCAATCAGCCCCAGCATTTT.

This clonotype came up many times. The chain joins TRBV11-2 to TRBJ2-7; D could derive from TRBD1 or TRBD2 (5 bases each). The V gene lost 10 bases and the J gene lost 11 bases, with 21 bases spanning the gap. This CDR3 is 12 amino acids long. CDR1 and CDR2 from the germline V gene are SGHAT and FQNNGV. CDR3 nucleotides: TGTGCCACCAGTACCCTCCAGGGAGAGGAGTACTTC. The encoded protein is CATSTLQGEEYF.

This clonotype appeared many times. This chain connects TRBV7-6 to TRBJ2-4; D is unresolved. CDR3 length equals 14 residues. Trimming shortened V by 5 bases and J by 0 bases, and 8 bases separated the two germline ends. CDR1 is SGHVS, CDR2 FNYEAQ, per germline. CDR3: CASSPALAKNIQYF. Written as DNA, the CDR3 is TGTGCCAGCAGCCCCGCGCTAGCCAAAAACATTCAGTACTTC.

About this clonotype itself: This clone may be a read error of a much larger clone one base away. The chain uses TRBV29-1 and TRBJ2-5; D may be TRBD2 (5 bases). Germline CDR1 and CDR2: SQVTM and ANQGSEA. The CDR3 length is 13 residues. CDR3 region: CIVGSGIQETQYF. The DNA for the CDR3 is TGCATCGTGGGGTCGGGGATCCAAGAGACCCAGTACTTC.

This clonotype was detected only a few times. The chain uses TRBV6-1 and TRBJ1-2; the D gene is possibly TRBD1 (6 bases). The CDR3 runs 14 residues. The V end lost 7 bases, the J end lost 6 bases, and 18 bases lay between the germline ends. The germline CDR1 and CDR2 sequences are MNHNS and SASEGT. For the CDR3, the DNA is TGTGCCAGCAACCCTCTCCGGGACACTGATGGCTACACCTTC. This encodes CASNPLRDTDGYTF.

As DNA, the CDR3 is TGCAGTGTTGGTAGCGGGAAGGGGTACTACCGCGAGCAGTACTTC. Its protein product is CSVGSGKGYYREQYF. The J gene is TRBJ2-7, the V gene TRBV20-1; the match to TRBD2 covers 8 bases. CDR3 length: 15 residues. V dropped 7 bases and J dropped 6; count of bases not matched to a gene: 17. Germline CDR1 is DFQATT and CDR2 is SNEGSKA (reference sequence).

In its sample, this clonotype was seen many times. The chain has TRBV6-2 or TRBV6-3 and TRBJ2-2; no firm D call. Deletions cut 2 bases from V and 6 bases from J, with 19 bases between. CDR1 and CDR2 from the germline V gene are MNHEY and SVGEGT. This CDR3 spans 17 amino acids. The CDR3 sequence is CASSYGDLDLTAGELFF. The CDR3 coding sequence is TGTGCCAGCAGTTACGGCGATCTAGACCTCACGGCCGGGGAGCTGTTTTTT.

This clonotype was found many times. The chain links TRBV6-1 to TRBJ2-5, with TRBD2 matching over 11 bases. This CDR3 spans 16 amino acids. V was clipped by 4 bases and J by 4 bases; unmatched bases: 8. Germline-derived CDR1 and CDR2 are MNHNS and SASEGT. CDR3 DNA sequence: TGTGCCAGCAGTGCATTGGGACTAGCGGTCGGAGAGACCCAGTACTTC. Translation: CASSALGLAVGETQYF.

This clonotype was detected many times. The chain combines TRBV6-2 or TRBV6-3 with TRBJ1-2, with D possibly being TRBD1 (5 bases). The CDR3 length is 18 residues. The V end was cut by 2 bases, the J end by 6 bases, with 25 bases between. Germline loops: CDR1 MNHEY, CDR2 SVGEGT. In DNA, the CDR3 is TGTGCCAGCAGTTACGGGACGACCCGGGGATGGGTGAAGAATGGCTACACCTTC. Translating gives CASSYGTTRGWVKNGYTF.

DNA for the CDR3: TGTGCCAGCAGTATCAGACGGACCGAGCAGTACTTC. This sequence encodes CASSIRRTEQYF. This chain joins TRBV12-3 or TRBV12-4 and TRBJ2-7; D unclear. CDR3 length equals 12 residues. With 5 bases removed from V and 6 bases from J, the gap between germline ends came to 11 bases.